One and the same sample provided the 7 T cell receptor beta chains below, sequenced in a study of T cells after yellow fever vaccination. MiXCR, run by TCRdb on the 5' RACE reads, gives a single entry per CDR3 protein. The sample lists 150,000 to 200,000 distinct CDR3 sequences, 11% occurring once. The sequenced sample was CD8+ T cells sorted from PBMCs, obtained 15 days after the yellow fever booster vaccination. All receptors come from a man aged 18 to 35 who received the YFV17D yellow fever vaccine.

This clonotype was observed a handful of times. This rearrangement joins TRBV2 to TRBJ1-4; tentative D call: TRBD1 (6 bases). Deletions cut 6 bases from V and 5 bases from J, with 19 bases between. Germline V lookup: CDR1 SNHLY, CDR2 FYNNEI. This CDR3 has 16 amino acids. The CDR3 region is CASRTGQRGTNEKLFF. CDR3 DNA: TGTGCCAGCAGGACTGGACAGAGGGGTACAAATGAAAAACTGTTTTTT.

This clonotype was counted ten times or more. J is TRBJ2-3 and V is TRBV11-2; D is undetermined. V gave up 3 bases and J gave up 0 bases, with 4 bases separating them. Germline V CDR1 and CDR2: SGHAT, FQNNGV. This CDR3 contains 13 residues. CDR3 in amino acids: CASSFFSTDTQYF. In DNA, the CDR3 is TGTGCCAGCAGCTTCTTTAGCACAGATACGCAGTATTTT. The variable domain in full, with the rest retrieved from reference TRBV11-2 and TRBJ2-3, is EAGVAQSPRYKIIEKRQSVAFWCNPISGHATLYWYQQILGQGPKLLIQFQNNGVVDDSQLPKDRFSAERLKGVDSTLKIQPAKLEDSAVYLCASSFFSTDTQYFGPGTRLTVL.

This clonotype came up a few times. CDR3 protein: CSARDDSYEQYF. The CDR3 region has the DNA TGCAGTGCGCGGGACGACTCCTACGAGCAGTACTTC. The chain links TRBV20-1 to TRBJ2-7; maybe TRBD2 (6 bases). The CDR3 length is 12 residues. The germline CDR1 and CDR2 sequences are DFQATT and SNEGSKA (reference sequence). Trimming cost V 6 bases and J 0 bases, with 9 bases left between them.

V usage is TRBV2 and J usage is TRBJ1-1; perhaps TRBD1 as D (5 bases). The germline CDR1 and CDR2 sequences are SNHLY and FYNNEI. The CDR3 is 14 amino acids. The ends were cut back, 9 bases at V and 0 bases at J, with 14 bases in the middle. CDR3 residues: CARDRDGMNTEAFF. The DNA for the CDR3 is TGTGCCAGGGATCGGGACGGAATGAACACTGAAGCTTTCTTT.

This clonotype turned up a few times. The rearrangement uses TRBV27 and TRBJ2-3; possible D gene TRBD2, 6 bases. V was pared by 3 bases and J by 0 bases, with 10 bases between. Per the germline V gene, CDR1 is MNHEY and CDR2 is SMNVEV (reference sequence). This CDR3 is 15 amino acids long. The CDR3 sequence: CASSFVAASTDTQYF. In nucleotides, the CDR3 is TGTGCCAGCAGTTTTGTAGCGGCTAGCACAGATACGCAGTATTTT.

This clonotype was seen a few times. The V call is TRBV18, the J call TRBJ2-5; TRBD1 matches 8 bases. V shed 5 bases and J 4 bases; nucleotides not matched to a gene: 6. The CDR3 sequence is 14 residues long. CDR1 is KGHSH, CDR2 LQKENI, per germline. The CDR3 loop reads CASSSGQGRETQYF. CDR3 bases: TGTGCCAGCTCATCAGGACAGGGCAGAGAGACCCAGTACTTC.

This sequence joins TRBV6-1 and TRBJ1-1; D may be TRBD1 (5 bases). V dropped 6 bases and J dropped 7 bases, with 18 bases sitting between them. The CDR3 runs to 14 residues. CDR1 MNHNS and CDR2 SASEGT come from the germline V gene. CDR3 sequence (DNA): TGTGCCAGCAGGGTAGACAGTCGGGGGTTTGAAGCTTTCTTT. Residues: CASRVDSRGFEAFF.